A single sample is the source of the 8 T cell receptor beta chains below, sequenced in a study of post-analysis software for immune sequencing data. Study-level findings and limits: Relative to controls, patients had five TRBV segments at higher frequency, with TRBV5-6, TRBV5-1 and TRBV20-1 among these.

Unique molecular identifiers were carried by the TCR beta cDNA libraries. MiXCR was run by TCRdb on the PCR reads, yielding one entry per CDR3 protein. The sample holds 650,000 to 850,000 distinct CDR3 sequences, 35% to 55% seen once. The antigens for these receptors are not known. The specimen was blood. These receptor sequences come from a girl between 10 and 17 years old with multiple sclerosis.

This chain joins TRBV7-9 and TRBJ2-1, with 12 bases matching TRBD2. From germline, CDR1 is SEHNR and CDR2 FQNEAQ (reference sequence). CDR3 size: 17 residues. Trimming removed 5 bases from V and 4 bases from J; junction bases left unmatched: 9. The CDR3 spells CASSARLAGAGYNEQFF. The CDR3, as DNA: TGTGCCAGCAGCGCCCGACTAGCGGGAGCCGGGTACAATGAGCAGTTCTTC.

The gene calls are TRBV2 and TRBJ2-7; D remains unclear. The germline CDR1 and CDR2 sequences are SNHLY and FYNNEI. With 6 bases removed from V and 9 bases from J, the gap between germline ends came to 15 bases. The CDR3 sequence is 12 residues long. CDR3 sequence (DNA): TGTGCCAGCAGGGACCCCGGCCTGTGGCAGTACTTC. It specifies CASRDPGLWQYF.

The chain employs TRBV11-2 and TRBJ2-7; possible D gene TRBD2, 6 bases. The CDR3 extends over 12 amino acids. Germline loops: CDR1 SGHAT, CDR2 FQNNGV. V was cut by 3 bases and J by 7 bases, with 10 bases left in between. Written as DNA, the CDR3 is TGTGCCAGCAGCTTCAGTGGGAGGGAGCAGTACTTC. Translated: CASSFSGREQYF.

This clonotype showed up just a few times. The genes are TRBV7-2 and TRBJ2-7; TRBD2 agrees at 7 bases. The CDR3 is 14 amino acids. Germline V lookup: CDR1 SGHTA, CDR2 FQGNSA. The ends lost 1 base at V and 4 bases at J; junction bases unmatched: 4. CDR3 nucleotides: TGTGCCAGCAGCTTAGGTGGACTAGGTTACGAGCAGTACTTC. It encodes CASSLGGLGYEQYF.

CDR3 sequence reads: CASTPSNTGELFF. The CDR3 nucleotides read TGTGCCAGCACCCCGTCGAACACCGGGGAGCTGTTTTTT. The V call is TRBV27, the J call TRBJ2-2; D remains unclear. Germline values: CDR1 MNHEY, CDR2 SMNVEV (reference sequence). CDR3 length: 13 residues. Trimming took 7 bases from V and 0 from J, leaving 6 bases between them.

The V call is TRBV10-3, the J call TRBJ2-1, with 8 bases aligning to TRBD1. V gave up 0 bases and J gave up 5 bases; unmatched junction bases: 12. This CDR3 is built from 18 residues. Germline-derived CDR1 and CDR2 are ENHRY and SYGVKD. Here the CDR3 reads CAISESLGGQGAHNEQFF. CDR3 DNA sequence: TGTGCCATCAGTGAGTCTTTAGGCGGGCAGGGGGCCCACAATGAGCAGTTCTTC.

The gene calls are TRBV28 and TRBJ2-3; 7 nucleotides align to TRBD1. V lost 4 bases and J lost 2; bases outside the gene matches: 9. This CDR3 is 16 amino acids long. CDR1 is MDHEN, CDR2 SYDVKM, per germline. The CDR3 coding sequence is TGTGCCAGCAGTTCCCGACAACAGGGGTACACAGATACGCAGTATTTT. This gives the protein CASSSRQQGYTDTQYF.

J is TRBJ2-4 and V is TRBV5-1; 14 positions match TRBD2. The J call is uncertain, as TRBJ2-7 better fits the DNA end. Germline V gene lookup returns CDR1 SGHRS and CDR2 YFSETQ. This CDR3 region has 18 residues. The CDR3 sequence: CASSSQGLAGVSAYEQYF. The CDR3 nucleotides read TGCGCCAGCAGCTCCCAGGGACTAGCGGGAGTATCGGCCTACGAGCAGTACTTC.